This T cell receptor beta chain originates from a study of early T cells in non-severe SARS-CoV-2 infection. Study findings and constraints: Reliance on VDJdb matching favored anti-spike CD8 responses; private and CD4 specificities were missed.

This clonotype was seen only a few times. Its antigen is currently unknown. Germline CDR1 and CDR2: SQVTM and ANQGSEA. V gave up 7 bases and J gave up 9 bases, with 19 bases separating them. This CDR3 has 12 residues. Individual cDNA molecules received unique molecular identifiers. Using its own MiXCR run on the 5' RACE reads, TCRdb lists one record per CDR3 protein. The sample yields some 59,000 distinct CDR3 sequences, more than 9% seen once. The rearrangement links TRBV29-1 to TRBJ2-7, with D possibly called TRBD1 or TRBD2 (6 bases each). The sample consisted of whole blood. The clonotype originates from an adult who was a healthcare worker with PCR-confirmed SARS-CoV-2 infection or an uninfected control (not recorded which). CDR3 in DNA: TGCAGCGGACAAGGACCAGAGGGGGGGCAGTACTTC. It codes for CSGQGPEGGQYF.